This is a list of T cell receptor beta chains from one sample in a study of T cell changes during pregnancy in multiple sclerosis. Measured with immunoSEQ multiplex PCR; TCRdb has only the in-frame clones, and not every one. Of over 50,000 clones listed, about 90% are singletons. This sample comprised peripheral blood, obtained in the first trimester of pregnancy. The receptors derive from a female donor with multiple sclerosis, enrolled in a pregnancy study. The CDR3 runs from the conserved cysteine through the conserved F or W. The D gene is left open where the match is weak. The size field is filled for only some rows; it gives once, few, many or a size class.

>.|TRBJ2-2|TRBV6-7|once
CASSPPGKSKNLNGELFF
TGTGCCAGCAGTCCCCCGGGGAAATCGAAAAACCTTAACGGGGAGCTGTTTTTT
>.|TRBJ2-2|TRBV11-2|.
CASSLILGELFF
TGTGCCAGCAGCTTAATTCTCGGGGAGCTGTTTTTT
>.|TRBJ2-3|TRBV5-1|.
CASSLGVLSLTDTQYF
TGCGCCAGCAGCTTGGGTGTTCTTAGCCTTACAGATACGCAGTATTTT
>.|TRBJ2-5|TRBV29-1|.
CSVVLSQETQYF
TGCAGCGTTGTCCTCTCCCAAGAGACCCAGTACTTC
>.|TRBJ1-2|TRBV5-6|.
CASSFAQSYGYTF
TGTGCCAGCAGCTTTGCACAGAGCTATGGCTACACCTTC
>TRBD1|TRBJ2-1|TRBV27|once
CASSLDRGGNEQFF
TGTGCCAGCAGTCTGGACAGGGGAGGCAATGAGCAGTTCTTC
>TRBD2|TRBJ2-5|TRBV19|.
CASSIGGLAGGGVETQYF
TGTGCCAGTAGTATAGGGGGACTAGCGGGAGGGGGGGTGGAGACCCAGTACTTC
>TRBD2|TRBJ2-7|TRBV5-1|once
CASSGEAGGVHEQYF
TGCGCCAGCAGCGGGGAAGCGGGAGGGGTCCACGAGCAGTACTTC
>TRBD2|TRBJ2-1|TRBV9|once
CASSVSSGSSYNEQFF
TGTGCCAGCAGCGTCTCTAGCGGGAGCTCCTACAATGAGCAGTTCTTC
>TRBD1|TRBJ2-2|TRBV7-9|.
CASSNRGHTGELFF
TGTGCCAGCAGTAACAGGGGGCACACCGGGGAGCTGTTTTTT
>.|TRBJ1-1|TRBV6-1|few
CASSEQSHMNTEAFF
TGTGCCAGCAGTGAACAATCACACATGAACACTGAAGCTTTCTTT
>.|TRBJ2-5|TRBV6-6|.
CASRSQETQYF
TGTGCCAGCAGGAGCCAAGAGACCCAGTACTTC
>TRBD2|TRBJ2-7|TRBV27|.
CASSWTSGSEQYF
TGTGCCAGCAGTTGGACTAGCGGGAGTGAGCAGTACTTC
>TRBD2|TRBJ2-1|TRBV4-2|.
CASSQEGLAGNEQFF
TGTGCCAGCAGCCAAGAGGGACTAGCGGGCAATGAGCAGTTCTTC
>TRBD2|TRBJ2-5|TRBV7-9|.
CASIDGRALRQETQYF
TGTGCCAGCATCGACGGGAGGGCCTTAAGACAAGAGACCCAGTACTTC
>TRBD1|TRBJ2-7|TRBV5-6|.
CASSLRTGIYEQYF
TGTGCCAGCAGCTTGAGGACAGGGATCTACGAGCAGTACTTC
>.|TRBJ1-2|TRBV5-8|once
CASSQTAVYGYTF
TGTGCCAGCAGCCAAACCGCGGTCTATGGCTACACCTTC
>TRBD1|TRBJ2-1|TRBV4-1|.
CASSQLGTGNEQFF
TGCGCCAGCAGCCAACTCGGGACAGGGAATGAGCAGTTCTTC
>.|TRBJ2-7|TRBV4-2|.
CASSPRWEDEQYF
TGTGCCAGCAGCCCCCGGTGGGAGGACGAGCAGTACTTC
>TRBD2|TRBJ2-3|TRBV25-1|once
CASSEYSGNTDTQYF
TGTGCCAGCAGTGAATATAGCGGGAACACAGATACGCAGTATTTT
>TRBD2|TRBJ2-3|TRBV7-6|.
CASSLERSGRAKDTQYF
TGTGCCAGCAGCTTAGAACGGAGCGGGAGGGCCAAAGATACGCAGTATTTT
>TRBD2|TRBJ2-7|TRBV27|.
CASSRGGLAGQYF
TGTGCCAGCAGTAGGGGGGGACTAGCGGGACAGTACTTC
>TRBD2|TRBJ2-1|TRBV19|.
CASSMTSGRSDNEQFF
TGTGCCAGTAGTATGACTAGCGGGAGATCCGACAATGAGCAGTTCTTC
>.|TRBJ1-2|TRBV21-1|once
CASSKVETAGPHYGYTF
TGTGCCAGCAGCAAAGTTGAGACGGCAGGGCCCCACTATGGCTACACCTTC
>.|TRBJ2-7|TRBV7-9|.
CASSPKGSYEQYF
TGTGCCAGCAGCCCTAAGGGGTCCTACGAGCAGTACTTC
>.|TRBJ2-7|TRBV6-6|.
CASSSFYEQYF
TGTGCCAGCAGTTCGTTCTACGAGCAGTACTTC
>.|TRBJ2-7|TRBV6-5|.
CASSSGDEQYF
TGTGCCAGCAGTTCAGGGGACGAGCAGTACTTC
>TRBD2|TRBJ2-1|TRBV9|.
CASSVGIAGDNEQFF
TGTGCCAGCAGCGTAGGGATAGCGGGAGACAATGAGCAGTTCTTC
>.|TRBJ1-2|TRBV18|.
CASSPWGVEDGYTF
TGTGCCAGCTCACCATGGGGGGTTGAGGATGGCTACACCTTC
>.|TRBJ2-3|TRBV7-2|once
CASSFEPGQPTQYF
TGTGCCAGCAGCTTCGAACCGGGACAACCAACGCAGTATTTT
>TRBD1|TRBJ1-1|TRBV29-1|.
CSGDRSGTEAFF
TGCAGCGGGGACAGGAGTGGCACTGAAGCTTTCTTT
>TRBD1|TRBJ2-1|TRBV6-5|.
CASKGQGGNEQFF
TGTGCCAGCAAGGGACAGGGGGGAAATGAGCAGTTCTTC
>TRBD1|TRBJ1-4|TRBV2|.
CASGREGAGEKLFF
TGTGCCAGCGGCCGGGAGGGGGCAGGGGAAAAACTGTTTTTT
>.|TRBJ2-1|TRBV6-5|.
CASSSGLDEQFF
TGTGCCAGCAGTTCAGGGTTGGATGAGCAGTTCTTC
>.|TRBJ2-1|TRBV2|.
CASSAGYNEQFF
TGTGCCAGCAGTGCGGGATACAATGAGCAGTTCTTC
>TRBD2|TRBJ2-7|TRBV10-3|once
CAISDIPGLDYEQYF
TGTGCCATCAGTGACATACCGGGACTAGACTACGAGCAGTACTTC
>.|TRBJ1-1|TRBV4-2|.
CASSQEAGEKRVNTEAFF
TGTGCCAGCAGCCAAGAGGCAGGGGAGAAGAGGGTGAACACTGAAGCTTTCTTT
>TRBD1|TRBJ2-2|TRBV28|.
CASSLRDSHVFGELFF
TGTGCCAGCAGTTTACGGGACAGTCACGTTTTCGGGGAGCTGTTTTTT
>TRBD2|TRBJ2-1|TRBV2|.
CASSPWPLAGEPYNEQFF
TGTGCCAGCAGTCCGTGGCCTCTAGCGGGGGAACCATACAATGAGCAGTTCTTC
>.|TRBJ1-1|TRBV7-9|.
CASSGGSLLEAFF
TGTGCCAGCAGCGGAGGGAGCCTCCTTGAAGCTTTCTTT
>TRBD1|TRBJ1-1|TRBV5-5|.
CASLEGTGEAWDTEAFF
TGTGCCAGCTTGGAAGGGACAGGCGAGGCGTGGGACACTGAAGCTTTCTTT
>.|TRBJ2-7|TRBV27|.
CASSALPGHRSEYF
TGTGCCAGCAGTGCTCTACCGGGACACAGGTCCGAGTACTTC
>TRBD2|TRBJ2-2|TRBV7-8|.
CASSLPGLADGELFF
TGTGCCAGCAGCTTACCGGGACTAGCGGACGGGGAGCTGTTTTTT
>TRBD1|TRBJ2-1|TRBV28|.
CASSLLAGGYNEQFF
TGTGCCAGCAGTTTACTGGCAGGGGGCTACAATGAGCAGTTCTTC
>TRBD2|TRBJ2-3|TRBV7-7|.
CASSLGLAGGKQYF
TGTGCTAGCAGCCTGGGACTAGCGGGAGGGAAACAGTATTTT
>.|TRBJ1-1|TRBV5-1|.
CASSFGGNTEAFF
TGCGCCAGCAGCTTTGGAGGGAACACTGAAGCTTTCTTT
>.|TRBJ1-5|TRBV19|.
CASKEGMSTQPQHF
TGTGCCAGTAAGGAGGGGATGTCGACCCAGCCCCAGCATTTT
>TRBD2|TRBJ2-7|TRBV27|.
CASRETGTSPGEQYF
TGTGCCAGCAGGGAAACCGGGACTAGCCCGGGCGAGCAGTACTTC
>.|TRBJ2-1|TRBV4-1|once
CASSQEGRNNEQFF
TGCGCCAGCAGCCAAGAGGGCAGAAACAATGAGCAGTTCTTC
>.|TRBJ1-2|TRBV4-1|.
CASSQDGRGIIMDGYTF
TGCGCCAGCAGCCAAGATGGCAGGGGAATAATTATGGATGGCTACACCTTC
>.|TRBJ2-7|TRBV5-8|.
CASSLAWRDGTYEQYF
TGTGCCAGCAGCTTGGCCTGGAGAGACGGGACCTACGAGCAGTACTTC